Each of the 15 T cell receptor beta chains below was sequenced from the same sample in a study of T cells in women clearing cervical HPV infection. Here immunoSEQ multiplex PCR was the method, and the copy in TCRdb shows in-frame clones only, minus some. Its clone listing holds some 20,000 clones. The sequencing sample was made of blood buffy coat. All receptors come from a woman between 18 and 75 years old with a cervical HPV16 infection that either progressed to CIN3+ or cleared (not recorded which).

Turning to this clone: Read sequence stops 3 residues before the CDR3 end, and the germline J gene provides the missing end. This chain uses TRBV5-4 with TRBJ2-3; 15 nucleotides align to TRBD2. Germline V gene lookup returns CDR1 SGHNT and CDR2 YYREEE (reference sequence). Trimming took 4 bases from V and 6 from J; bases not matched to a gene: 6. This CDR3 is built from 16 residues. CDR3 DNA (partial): TGTGCCAGCAGCATCCGGACTAGCGGGGGGGCCGATACG. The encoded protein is CASSIRTSGGADT. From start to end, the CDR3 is CASSIRTSGGADTQYF.

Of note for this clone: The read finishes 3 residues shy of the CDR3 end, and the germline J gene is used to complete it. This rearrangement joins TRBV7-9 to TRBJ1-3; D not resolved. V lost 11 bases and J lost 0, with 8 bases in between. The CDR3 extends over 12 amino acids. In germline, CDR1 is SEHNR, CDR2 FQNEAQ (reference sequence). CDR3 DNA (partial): TGTGCCGCCAGGAGCTCTGGAAACACC. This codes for CAARSSGNT. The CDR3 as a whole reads CAARSSGNTIYF.

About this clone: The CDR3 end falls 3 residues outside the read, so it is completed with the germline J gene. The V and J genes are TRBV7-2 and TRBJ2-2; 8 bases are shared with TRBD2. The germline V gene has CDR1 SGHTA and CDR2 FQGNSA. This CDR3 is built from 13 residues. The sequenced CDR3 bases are TGTGCCAGCAGCAAACTAGCGGTTAGCGAG. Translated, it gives CASSKLAVSE. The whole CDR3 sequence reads CASSKLAVSELFF.

The chain's CDR3 is CASSVAPGSSYNEQFF. CDR3 bases read: TGTGCCAGCAGCGTAGCGCCAGGGAGCTCCTACAATGAG. The chain is built from TRBV9 and TRBJ2-1; D assignment may be TRBD1 or TRBD2 (5 bases each). The sequence runs out 3 residues before the end of the CDR3; the remainder is reconstructed from the germline J gene. CDR1 is SGDLS, CDR2 YYNGEE, per germline. Deletions cut 0 bases from V and 0 bases from J, with 10 bases between. The CDR3 spans 16 residues.

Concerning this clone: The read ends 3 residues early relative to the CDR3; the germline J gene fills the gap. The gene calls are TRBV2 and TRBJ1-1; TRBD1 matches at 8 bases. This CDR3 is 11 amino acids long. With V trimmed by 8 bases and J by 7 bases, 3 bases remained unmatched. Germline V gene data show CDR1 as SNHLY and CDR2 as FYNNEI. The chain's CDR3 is CASQGAHEAFF. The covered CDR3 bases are TGTGCCAGCCAGGGGGCCCATGAA.

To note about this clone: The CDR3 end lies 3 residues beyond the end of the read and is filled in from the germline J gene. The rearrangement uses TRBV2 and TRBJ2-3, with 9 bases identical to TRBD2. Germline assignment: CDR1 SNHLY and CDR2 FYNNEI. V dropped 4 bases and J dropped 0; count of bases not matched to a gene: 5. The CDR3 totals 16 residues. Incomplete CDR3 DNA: TGTGCCAGCAGTGTAGCTAGCGGGGATAGCACAGATACG. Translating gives CASSVASGDSTDT. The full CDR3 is CASSVASGDSTDTQYF.

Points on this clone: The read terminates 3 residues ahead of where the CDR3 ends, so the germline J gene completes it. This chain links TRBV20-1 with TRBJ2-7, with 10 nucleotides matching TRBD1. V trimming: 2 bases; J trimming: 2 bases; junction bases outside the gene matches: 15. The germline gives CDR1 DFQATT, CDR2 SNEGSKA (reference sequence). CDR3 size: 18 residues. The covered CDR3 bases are TGCAGTGCTAGAATGTCTGGGACAGGGGTCCAGGACGCCTACGAG. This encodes CSARMSGTGVQDAYE. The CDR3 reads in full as CSARMSGTGVQDAYEQYF.

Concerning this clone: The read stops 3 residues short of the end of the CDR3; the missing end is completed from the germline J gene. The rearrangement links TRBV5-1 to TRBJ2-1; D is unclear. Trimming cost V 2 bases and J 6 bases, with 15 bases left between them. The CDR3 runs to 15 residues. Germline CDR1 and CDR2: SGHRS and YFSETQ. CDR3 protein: CASSLSIAPGNEQFF. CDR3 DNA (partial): TGCGCCAGCAGCTTAAGTATCGCCCCCGGCAATGAG.

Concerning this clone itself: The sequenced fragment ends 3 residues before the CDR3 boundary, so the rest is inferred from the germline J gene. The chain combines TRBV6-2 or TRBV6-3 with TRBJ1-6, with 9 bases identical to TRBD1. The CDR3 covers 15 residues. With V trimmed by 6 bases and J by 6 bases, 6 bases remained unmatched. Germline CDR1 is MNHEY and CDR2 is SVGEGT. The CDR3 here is CASSARDRVNSPLHF. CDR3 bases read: TGTGCCAGCAGCGCTCGGGACAGGGTTAATTCACCC.

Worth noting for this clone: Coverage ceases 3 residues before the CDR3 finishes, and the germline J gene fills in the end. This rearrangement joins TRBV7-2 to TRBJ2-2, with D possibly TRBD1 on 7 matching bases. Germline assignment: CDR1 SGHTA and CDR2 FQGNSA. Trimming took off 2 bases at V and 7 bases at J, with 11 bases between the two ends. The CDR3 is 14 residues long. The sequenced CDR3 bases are TGTGCCAGCAGCTTACTTCAGGGGGGCGGGGAG. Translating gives CASSLLQGGGE. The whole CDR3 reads CASSLLQGGGELFF.

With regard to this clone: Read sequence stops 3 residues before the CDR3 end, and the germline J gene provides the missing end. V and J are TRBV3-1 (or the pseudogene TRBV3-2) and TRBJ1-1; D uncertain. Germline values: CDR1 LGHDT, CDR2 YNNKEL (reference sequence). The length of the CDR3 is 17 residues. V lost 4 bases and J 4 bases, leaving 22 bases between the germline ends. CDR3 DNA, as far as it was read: TGTGCCAGCAGCCTACCCGCGGAGCTCCTCCTAGGCACTGAA. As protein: CASSLPAELLLGTE. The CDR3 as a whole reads CASSLPAELLLGTEAFF.

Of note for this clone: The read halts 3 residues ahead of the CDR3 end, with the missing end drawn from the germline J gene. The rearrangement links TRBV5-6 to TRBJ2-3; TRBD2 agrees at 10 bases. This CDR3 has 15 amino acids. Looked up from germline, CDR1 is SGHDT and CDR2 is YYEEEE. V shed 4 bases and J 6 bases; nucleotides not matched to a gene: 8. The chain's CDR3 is CASSQAGGRGDTQYF. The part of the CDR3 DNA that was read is TGTGCCAGCAGCCAAGCGGGGGGGCGAGGGGATACG.

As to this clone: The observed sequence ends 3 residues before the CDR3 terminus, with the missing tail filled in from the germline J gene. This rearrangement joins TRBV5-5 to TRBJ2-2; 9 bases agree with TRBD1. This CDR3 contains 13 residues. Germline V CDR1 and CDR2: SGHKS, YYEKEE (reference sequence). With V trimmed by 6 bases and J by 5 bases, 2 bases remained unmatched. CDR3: CASNGQGTGELFF. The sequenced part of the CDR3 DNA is TGTGCCAGCAACGGACAGGGGACCGGGGAG.

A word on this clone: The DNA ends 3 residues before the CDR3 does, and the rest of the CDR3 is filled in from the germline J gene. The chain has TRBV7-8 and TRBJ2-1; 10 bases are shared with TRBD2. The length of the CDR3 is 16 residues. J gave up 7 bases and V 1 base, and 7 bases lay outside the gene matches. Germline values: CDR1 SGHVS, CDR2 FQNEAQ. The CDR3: CASSLGGLAGVNEQFF. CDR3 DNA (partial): TGTGCCAGCAGCTTAGGAGGTCTAGCGGGGGTTAATGAG. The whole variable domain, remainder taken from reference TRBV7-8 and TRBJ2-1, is GAGVSQSPRYKVAKRGQDVALRCDPISGHVSLFWYQQALGQGPEFLTYFQNEAQLDKSGLPSDRFFAERPEGSVSTLKIQRTQQEDSAVYLCASSLGGLAGVNEQFFGPGTRLTVL.

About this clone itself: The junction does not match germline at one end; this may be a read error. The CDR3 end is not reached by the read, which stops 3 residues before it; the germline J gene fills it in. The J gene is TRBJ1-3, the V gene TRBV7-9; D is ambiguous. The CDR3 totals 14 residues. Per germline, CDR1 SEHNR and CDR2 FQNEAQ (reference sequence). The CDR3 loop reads CASSFDNSGTTIYF. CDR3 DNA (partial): TGTGCCAGCAGCTTCGACAACTCTGGAACCACC.